This TCR beta chain was retrieved from a study of T-cell reconstitution after alpha-beta-depleted transplantation in children. TCRbeta library construction was performed incorporating unique molecular identifiers. TCRdb reanalysed the PCR reads using MiXCR and keeps one entry per CDR3 protein. The sample records around 480,000 distinct CDR3 sequences, approximately 30% being singletons. The germline V gene has CDR1 SQVTM and CDR2 ANQGSEA. The CDR3 contains 17 residues. V shed 4 bases, J shed 0 bases, and the junction held 7 bases outside the gene matches. The input for sequencing was PBMCs from the stem cell graft donor, taken from the stem cell graft. The rearrangement joins TRBV29-1 to TRBJ2-1; 12 nucleotides align to TRBD2. The TCR sequence derives from a human donor who donated a stem cell graft to a child with aplastic anemia. CDR3 protein: CSVVWTSGMSSYNEQFF. CDR3 sequence (DNA): TGCAGCGTTGTATGGACTAGCGGGATGAGCTCCTACAATGAGCAGTTCTTC.